This T cell receptor (beta chain) was identified in a study of cytomegalovirus exposure and HLA in healthy donors. PCR amplification relied on 60 Vbeta primers (plus 13 Jbeta primers). Here immunoSEQ multiplex PCR was the method, and the copy in TCRdb shows in-frame clones only, minus some. The data hold around 250,000 clones, with around 81% observed a single time. CDR3 length: 18 amino acids. Germline V gives CDR1 SEHNR, CDR2 FQNEAQ (reference sequence). Comment on this clone: At one boundary the junction diverges from the germline segment, which might be a read error.

Sequencing used PBMCs. The sequence derives from a woman in her fifties or sixties in good health and CMV-seropositive. The V gene is TRBV7-9, the J gene TRBJ2-7; TRBD1 is a possible D gene (5 bases). The CDR3 is CSSSLGGQVRRFSYEQYF. CDR3 nucleotide sequence: TGTTCCAGCAGCTTGGGTGGACAAGTACGTCGATTCTCCTACGAGCAGTACTTC.